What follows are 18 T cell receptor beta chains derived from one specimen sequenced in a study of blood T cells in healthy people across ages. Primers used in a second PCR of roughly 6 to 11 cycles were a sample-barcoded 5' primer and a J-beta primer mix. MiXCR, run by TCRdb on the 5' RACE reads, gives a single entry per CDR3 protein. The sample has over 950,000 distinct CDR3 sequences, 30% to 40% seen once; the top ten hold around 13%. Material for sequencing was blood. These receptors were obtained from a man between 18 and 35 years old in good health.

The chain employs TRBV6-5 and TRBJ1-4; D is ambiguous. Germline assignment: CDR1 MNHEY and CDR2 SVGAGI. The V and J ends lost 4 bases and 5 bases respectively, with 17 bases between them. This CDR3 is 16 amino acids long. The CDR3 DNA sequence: TGTGCCAGCAGTTCGGCGGCCGGGAACCTGAATGAAAAACTGTTTTTT. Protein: CASSSAAGNLNEKLFF.

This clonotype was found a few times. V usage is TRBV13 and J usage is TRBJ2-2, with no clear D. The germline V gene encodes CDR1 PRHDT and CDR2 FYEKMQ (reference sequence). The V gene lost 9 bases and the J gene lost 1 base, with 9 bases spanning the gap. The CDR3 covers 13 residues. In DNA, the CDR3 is TGTGCCAGTTTACGCGGGAACACCGGGGAGCTGTTTTTT. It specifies CASLRGNTGELFF.

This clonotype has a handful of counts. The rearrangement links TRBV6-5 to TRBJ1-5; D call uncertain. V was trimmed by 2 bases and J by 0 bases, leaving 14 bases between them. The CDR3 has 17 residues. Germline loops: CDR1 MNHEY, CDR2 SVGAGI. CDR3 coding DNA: TGTGCCAGCAGTTACAGTCACCCTATTCATAGCAATCAGCCCCAGCATTTT. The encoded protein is CASSYSHPIHSNQPQHF.

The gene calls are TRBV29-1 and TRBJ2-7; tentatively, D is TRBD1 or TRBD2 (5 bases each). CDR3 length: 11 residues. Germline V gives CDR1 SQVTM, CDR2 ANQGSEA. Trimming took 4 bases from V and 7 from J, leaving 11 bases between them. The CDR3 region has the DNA TGCAGCGTTGGAGGGACGAGGGAGCAGTACTTC. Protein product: CSVGGTREQYF.

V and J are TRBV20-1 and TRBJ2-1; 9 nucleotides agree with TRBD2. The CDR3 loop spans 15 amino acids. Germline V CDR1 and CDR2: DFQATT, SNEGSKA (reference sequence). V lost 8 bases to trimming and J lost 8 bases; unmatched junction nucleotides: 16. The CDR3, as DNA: TGCAGTACCAAGGGATCGCGGGGGGGCCTCTATGAGCAGTTCTTC. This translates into CSTKGSRGGLYEQFF.

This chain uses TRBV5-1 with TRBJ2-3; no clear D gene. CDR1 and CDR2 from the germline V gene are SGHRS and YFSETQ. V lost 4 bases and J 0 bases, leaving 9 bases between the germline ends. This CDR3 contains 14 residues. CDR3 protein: CASSVAESTDTQYF. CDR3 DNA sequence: TGCGCCAGCAGCGTGGCCGAGAGCACAGATACGCAGTATTTT.

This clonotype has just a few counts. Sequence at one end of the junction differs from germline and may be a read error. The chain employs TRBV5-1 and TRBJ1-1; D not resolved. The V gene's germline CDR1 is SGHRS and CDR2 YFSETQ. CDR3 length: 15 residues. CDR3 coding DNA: TGCGCCAACAGCTTGAACAGCAATCTGAACACTGAAGCTTTCTTT. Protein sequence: CANSLNSNLNTEAFF.

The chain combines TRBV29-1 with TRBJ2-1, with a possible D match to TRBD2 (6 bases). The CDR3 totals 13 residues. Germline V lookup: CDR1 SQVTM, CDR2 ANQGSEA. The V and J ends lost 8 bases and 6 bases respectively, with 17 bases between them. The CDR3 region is CSPRLGRRNEQFF. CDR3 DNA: TGCAGCCCCCGGTTGGGGAGGCGCAATGAGCAGTTCTTC.

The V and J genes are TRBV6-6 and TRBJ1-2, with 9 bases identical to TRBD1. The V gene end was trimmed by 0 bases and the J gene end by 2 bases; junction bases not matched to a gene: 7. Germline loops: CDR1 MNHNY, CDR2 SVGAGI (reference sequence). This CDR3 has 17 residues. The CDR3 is CASSYSPLGTGNYGYTF. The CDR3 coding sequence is TGTGCCAGCAGTTACTCACCCCTCGGGACAGGGAACTATGGCTACACCTTC.

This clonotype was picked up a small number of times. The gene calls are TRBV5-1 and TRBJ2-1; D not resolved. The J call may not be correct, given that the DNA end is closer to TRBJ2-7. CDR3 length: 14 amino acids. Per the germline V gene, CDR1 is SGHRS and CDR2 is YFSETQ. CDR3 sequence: CASSLEGSYNEQYF. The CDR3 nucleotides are TGCGCCAGCAGCTTGGAGGGATCCTACAATGAGCAGTACTTC.

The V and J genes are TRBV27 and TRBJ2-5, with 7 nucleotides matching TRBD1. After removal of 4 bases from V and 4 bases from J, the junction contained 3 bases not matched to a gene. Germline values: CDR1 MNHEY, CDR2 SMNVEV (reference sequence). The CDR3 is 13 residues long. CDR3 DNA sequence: TGTGCCAGCAGTTCCGACAGGGTAGAGACCCAGTACTTC. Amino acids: CASSSDRVETQYF.

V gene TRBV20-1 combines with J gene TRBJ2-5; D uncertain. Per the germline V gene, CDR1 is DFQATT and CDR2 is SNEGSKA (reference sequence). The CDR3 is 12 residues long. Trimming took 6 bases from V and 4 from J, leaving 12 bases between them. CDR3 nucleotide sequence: TGCAGTGCCCACTCCAATAGAGAGACCCAGTACTTC. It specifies CSAHSNRETQYF.

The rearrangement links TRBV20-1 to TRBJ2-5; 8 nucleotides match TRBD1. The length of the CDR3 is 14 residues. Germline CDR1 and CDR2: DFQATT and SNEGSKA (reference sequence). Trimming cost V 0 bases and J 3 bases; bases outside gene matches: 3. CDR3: CSARDQTGEETQYF. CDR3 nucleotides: TGCAGTGCTAGAGATCAGACAGGGGAAGAGACCCAGTACTTC.

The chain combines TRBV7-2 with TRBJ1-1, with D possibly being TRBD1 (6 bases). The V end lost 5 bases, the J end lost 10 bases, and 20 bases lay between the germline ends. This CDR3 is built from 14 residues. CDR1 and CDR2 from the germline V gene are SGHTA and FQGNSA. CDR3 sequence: CASSPTGGQSVAFF. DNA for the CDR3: TGTGCCAGCAGCCCGACAGGTGGACAGTCTGTAGCTTTCTTT.

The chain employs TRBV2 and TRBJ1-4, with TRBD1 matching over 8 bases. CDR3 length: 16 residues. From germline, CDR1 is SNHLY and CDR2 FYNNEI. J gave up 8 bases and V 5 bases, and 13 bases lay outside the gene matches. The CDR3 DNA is TGTGCCAGCAGTTATTCCCCCACAGGGGGTAACGAAAAACTGTTTTTT. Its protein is CASSYSPTGGNEKLFF.

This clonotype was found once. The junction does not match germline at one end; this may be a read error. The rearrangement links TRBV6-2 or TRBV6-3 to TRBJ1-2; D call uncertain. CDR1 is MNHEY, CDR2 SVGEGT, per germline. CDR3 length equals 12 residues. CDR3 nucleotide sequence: TGTACCAGCAGTTACCGGTTCCATGGCTACACCTTC. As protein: CTSSYRFHGYTF.

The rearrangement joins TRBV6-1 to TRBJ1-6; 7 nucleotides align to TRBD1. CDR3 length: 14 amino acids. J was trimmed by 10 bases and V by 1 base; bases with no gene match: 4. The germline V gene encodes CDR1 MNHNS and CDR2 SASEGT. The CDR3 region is CASSEVARGSPLHF. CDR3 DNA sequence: TGTGCCAGCAGTGAAGTCGCCAGGGGGTCACCCCTCCACTTT.

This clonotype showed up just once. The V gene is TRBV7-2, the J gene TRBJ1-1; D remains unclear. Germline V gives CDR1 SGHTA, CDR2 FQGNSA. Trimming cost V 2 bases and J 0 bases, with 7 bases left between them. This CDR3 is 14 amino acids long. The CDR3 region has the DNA TGTGCCAGCAGCTTAATGTCCCTGAACACTGAAGCTTTCTTT. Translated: CASSLMSLNTEAFF.